In this sample, the clone carrying this T cell receptor (beta chain) turned up a few times. Time point meaning: newly diagnosed GD, antithyroid drugs for less than 3 months. RNA isolated from PBMCs was used to make the TCR library. This record belongs to a study of regulatory T cells in long-lasting Graves disease. The V and J ends lost 5 bases and 2 bases, in that order; junction bases with no gene match: 4. CDR3 length equals 15 residues. The germline V gene encodes CDR1 SQVTM and CDR2 ANQGSEA. The authors built TCR beta libraries using iRepertoire HTBI primers and Arm-PCR of CDR3 regions. TCRdb ran MiXCR on the multiplex PCR reads and lists one entry per CDR3 protein. The data contain some 250,000 distinct CDR3 sequences, 15% to 20% of them seen just once; the ten biggest clones take up 11% to 15%. These same data were also listed under a study on T cells in Graves' hyperthyroidism and ophthalmopathy.

The source of this sequence is a woman aged 25 to 39 with Graves disease. J is TRBJ2-1 and V is TRBV29-1; the match to TRBD2 covers 12 bases. The source material was peripheral blood mononuclear cells (PBMCs), sampled at new diagnosis, from a patient treated with antithyroid drugs. The CDR3 DNA reads as TGCAGCGTTCCAACTAGCGGGAGGCCCTACAATGAGCAGTTCTTC. Residues: CSVPTSGRPYNEQFF.